The 5 T cell receptor beta chains listed next were all sequenced from one sample in a study of cytomegalovirus exposure and HLA in healthy donors. The study ran its PCR with 60 Vbeta and 13 Jbeta primers. Sequencing used immunoSEQ multiplex PCR; TCRdb keeps in-frame clones, though not all of them. The table lists under 150,000 clones, 81% of them singletons, with approximately 5.6% in the top ten. Specimen: PBMCs. The receptor source for this set is a woman between 40 and 55 years old in good health and CMV-seropositive.

CDR3 DNA sequence: TGCGCCAGCAGCCCCCGAGGAGCGGGAGCAGGGCAAGAGACCCAGTACTTC. Protein product: CASSPRGAGAGQETQYF. The chain couples TRBV5-1 to TRBJ2-5; 8 positions match TRBD2. This CDR3 spans 17 amino acids. Trimming at V came to 4 bases and at J to 2 bases, leaving 13 bases not matched to a gene. Germline loops: CDR1 SGHRS, CDR2 YFSETQ.

J is TRBJ2-1 and V is TRBV5-4, with 9 positions matching TRBD2. Germline loops: CDR1 SGHNT, CDR2 YYREEE (reference sequence). There are 17 residues in the CDR3. V shed 4 bases and J 5 bases; nucleotides not matched to a gene: 13. This CDR3 is CASSAGGGGRVDNEQFF. In nucleotides, the CDR3 is TGTGCCAGCAGCGCTGGAGGGGGCGGGAGGGTTGACAATGAGCAGTTCTTC.

This clone was observed a few times. V gene TRBV19 combines with J gene TRBJ1-5; a weak D match, TRBD1 (5 bases). Trimming shortened V by 4 bases and J by 2 bases, and 6 bases separated the two germline ends. The CDR3 loop spans 13 amino acids. Germline-derived CDR1 and CDR2 are LNHDA and SQIVND (reference sequence). CDR3 DNA: TGTGCCAGTAGTACACAGGGCAATCAGCCCCAGCATTTT. Translation: CASSTQGNQPQHF.

V and J are TRBV6-4 and TRBJ2-7; TRBD2 might be the D (5 bases). V lost 4 bases and J lost 1, with 14 bases in between. This CDR3 region has 15 residues. Per the germline V gene, CDR1 is MRHNA and CDR2 is SNTAGT. In nucleotides, the CDR3 is TGTGCCAGCAGTGTCACAGCGACGGGATCCTACGAGCAGTACTTC. Its protein is CASSVTATGSYEQYF.

In nucleotides, the CDR3 is TGTGCCAGTCTTAAGGAGGTGAACTCCTACGAGCAGTACTTC. This encodes CASLKEVNSYEQYF. J is TRBJ2-7 and V is TRBV18; D may be TRBD2 (5 bases). Germline assignment: CDR1 KGHSH and CDR2 LQKENI. V gave up 9 bases and J gave up 0 bases, with 15 bases separating them. This CDR3 is built from 14 residues.